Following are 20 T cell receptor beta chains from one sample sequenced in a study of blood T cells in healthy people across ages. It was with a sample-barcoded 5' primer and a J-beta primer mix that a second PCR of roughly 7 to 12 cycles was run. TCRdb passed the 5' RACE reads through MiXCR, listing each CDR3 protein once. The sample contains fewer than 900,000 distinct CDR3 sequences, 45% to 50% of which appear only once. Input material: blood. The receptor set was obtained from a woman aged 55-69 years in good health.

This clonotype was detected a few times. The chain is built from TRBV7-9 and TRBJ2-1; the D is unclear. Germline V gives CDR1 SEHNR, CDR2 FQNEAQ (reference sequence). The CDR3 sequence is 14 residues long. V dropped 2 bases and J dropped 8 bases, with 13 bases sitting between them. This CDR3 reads CASSLSMPRDEQFF. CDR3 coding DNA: TGTGCCAGCAGCTTATCGATGCCTAGGGATGAGCAGTTCTTC. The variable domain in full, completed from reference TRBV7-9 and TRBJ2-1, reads DTGVSQNPRHKITKRGQNVTFRCDPISEHNRLYWYRQTLGQGPEFLTYFQNEAQLEKSRLLSDRFSAERPKGSFSTLEIQRTEQGDSAMYLCASSLSMPRDEQFFGPGTRLTVL.

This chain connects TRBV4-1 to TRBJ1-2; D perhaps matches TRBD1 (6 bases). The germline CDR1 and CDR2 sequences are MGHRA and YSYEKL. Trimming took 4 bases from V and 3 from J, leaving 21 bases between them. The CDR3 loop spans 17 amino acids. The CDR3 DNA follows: TGCGCCAGCAGCCTACCAGGTCGAGGGACAATGGACTATGGCTACACCTTC. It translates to CASSLPGRGTMDYGYTF.

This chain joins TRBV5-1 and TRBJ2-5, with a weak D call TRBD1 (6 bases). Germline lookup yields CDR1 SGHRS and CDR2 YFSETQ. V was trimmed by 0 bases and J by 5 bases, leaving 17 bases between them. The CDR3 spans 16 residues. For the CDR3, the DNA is TGCGCCAGCAGCTTGGTGGGACAAGGGGAAGGTGAGACCCAGTACTTC. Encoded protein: CASSLVGQGEGETQYF. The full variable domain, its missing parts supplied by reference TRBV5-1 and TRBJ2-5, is KAGVTQTPRYLIKTRGQQVTLSCSPISGHRSVSWYQQTPGQGLQFLFEYFSETQRNKGNFPGRFSGRQFSNSRSEMNVSTLELGDSALYLCASSLVGQGEGETQYFGPGTRLLVL.

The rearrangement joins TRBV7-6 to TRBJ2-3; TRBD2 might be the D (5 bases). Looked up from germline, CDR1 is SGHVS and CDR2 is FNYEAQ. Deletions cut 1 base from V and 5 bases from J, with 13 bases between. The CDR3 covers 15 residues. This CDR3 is CASSLVRGPRDTQYF. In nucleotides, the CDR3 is TGTGCCAGCAGCTTAGTCCGAGGGCCTAGAGATACGCAGTATTTT.

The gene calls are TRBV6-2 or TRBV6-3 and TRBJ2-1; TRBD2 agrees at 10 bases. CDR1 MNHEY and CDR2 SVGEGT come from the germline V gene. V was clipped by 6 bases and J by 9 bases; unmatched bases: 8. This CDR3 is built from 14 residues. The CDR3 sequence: CASRLPSGRGEQFF. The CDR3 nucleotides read TGTGCCAGCAGACTTCCTAGCGGGAGAGGTGAGCAGTTCTTC.

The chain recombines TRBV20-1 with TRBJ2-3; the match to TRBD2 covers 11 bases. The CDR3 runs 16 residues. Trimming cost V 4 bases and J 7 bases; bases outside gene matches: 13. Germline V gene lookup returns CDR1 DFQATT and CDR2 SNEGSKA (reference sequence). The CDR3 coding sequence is TGCAGTGCTATGCGAGGGTCTAGCGGGAGGTCTAATACGCAGTATTTT. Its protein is CSAMRGSSGRSNTQYF.

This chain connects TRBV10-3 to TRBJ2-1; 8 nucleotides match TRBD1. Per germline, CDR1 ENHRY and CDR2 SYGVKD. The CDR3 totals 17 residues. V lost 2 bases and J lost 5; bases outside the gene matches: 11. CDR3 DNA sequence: TGTGCCATCAGTGAGCCCCGTGTCAGGGGGCACAACAATGAGCAGTTCTTC. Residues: CAISEPRVRGHNNEQFF.

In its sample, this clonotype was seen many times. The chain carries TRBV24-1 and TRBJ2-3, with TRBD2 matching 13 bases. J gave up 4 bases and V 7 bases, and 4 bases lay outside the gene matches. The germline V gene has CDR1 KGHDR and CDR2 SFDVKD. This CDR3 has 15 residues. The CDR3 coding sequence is TGTGCCACCAGAGCCGGGACTAGCGGGGCAGATACGCAGTATTTT. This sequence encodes CATRAGTSGADTQYF.

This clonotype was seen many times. The CDR3 nucleotides read TGTGCCAGCAGTGGCCGGGACGCAACTAATGAAAAACTGTTTTTT. As protein: CASSGRDATNEKLFF. The chain combines TRBV28 with TRBJ1-4, with D perhaps TRBD1 (5 bases). The CDR3 is made up of 15 amino acids. Deletions cut 5 bases from V and 0 bases from J, with 10 bases between. Per germline, CDR1 MDHEN and CDR2 SYDVKM.

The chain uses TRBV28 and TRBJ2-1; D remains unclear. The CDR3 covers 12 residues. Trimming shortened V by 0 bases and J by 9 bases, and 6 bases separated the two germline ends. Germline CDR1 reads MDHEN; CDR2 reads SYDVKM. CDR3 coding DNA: TGTGCCAGCAGTTTATGGGGTAGTGAGCAGTTCTTC. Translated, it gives CASSLWGSEQFF.

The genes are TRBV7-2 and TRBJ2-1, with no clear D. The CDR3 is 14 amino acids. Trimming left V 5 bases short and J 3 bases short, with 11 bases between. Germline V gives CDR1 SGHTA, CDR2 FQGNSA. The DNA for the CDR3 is TGTGCCAGCAGCCATTACATCGGCTACAATGAGCAGTTCTTC. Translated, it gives CASSHYIGYNEQFF.

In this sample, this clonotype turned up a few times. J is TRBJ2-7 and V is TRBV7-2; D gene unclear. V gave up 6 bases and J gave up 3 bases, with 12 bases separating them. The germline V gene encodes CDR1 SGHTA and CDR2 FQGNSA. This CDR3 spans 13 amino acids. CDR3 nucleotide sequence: TGTGCCAGCAGTTGGGGAACTCTCTACGAGCAGTACTTC. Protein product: CASSWGTLYEQYF.

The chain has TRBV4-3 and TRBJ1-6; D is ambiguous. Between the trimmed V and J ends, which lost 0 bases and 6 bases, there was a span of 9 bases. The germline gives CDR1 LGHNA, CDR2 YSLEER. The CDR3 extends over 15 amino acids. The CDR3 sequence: CASSQDYSFNSPLHF. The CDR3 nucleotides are TGCGCCAGCAGCCAAGATTACAGTTTTAATTCACCCCTCCACTTT.

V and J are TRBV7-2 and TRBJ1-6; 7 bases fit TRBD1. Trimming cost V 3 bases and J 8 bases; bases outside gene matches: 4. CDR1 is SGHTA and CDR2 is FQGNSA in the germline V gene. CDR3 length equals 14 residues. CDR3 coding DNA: TGTGCCAGCAGCTTTGGGACAGCCCATTCACCCCTCCACTTT. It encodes CASSFGTAHSPLHF.

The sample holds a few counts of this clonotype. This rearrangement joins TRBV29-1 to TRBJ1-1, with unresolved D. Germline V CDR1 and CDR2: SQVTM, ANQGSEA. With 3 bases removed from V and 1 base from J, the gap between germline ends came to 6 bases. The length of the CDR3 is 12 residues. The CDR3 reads CSVEGRNTEAFF. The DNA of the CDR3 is TGCAGCGTTGAGGGCCGGAACACTGAAGCTTTCTTT.

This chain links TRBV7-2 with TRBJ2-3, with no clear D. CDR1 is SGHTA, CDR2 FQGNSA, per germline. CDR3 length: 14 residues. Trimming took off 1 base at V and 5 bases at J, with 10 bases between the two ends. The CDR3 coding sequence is TGTGCCAGCAGCTTAGAGTTAGGAGAAGATACGCAGTATTTT. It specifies CASSLELGEDTQYF.

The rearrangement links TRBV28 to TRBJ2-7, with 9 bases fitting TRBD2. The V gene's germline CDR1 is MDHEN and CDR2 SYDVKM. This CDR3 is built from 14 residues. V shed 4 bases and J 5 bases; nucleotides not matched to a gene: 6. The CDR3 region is CASSSAGGPNEQYF. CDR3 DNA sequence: TGTGCCAGCAGTTCCGCGGGAGGGCCTAACGAGCAGTACTTC.

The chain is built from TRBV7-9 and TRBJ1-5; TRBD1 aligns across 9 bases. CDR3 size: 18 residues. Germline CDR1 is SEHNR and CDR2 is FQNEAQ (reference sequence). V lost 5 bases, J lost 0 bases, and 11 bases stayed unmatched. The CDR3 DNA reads TGTGCCAGCAGCCTAGGGACAGGGTTCGGCCTTAGCAATCAGCCCCAGCATTTT. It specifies CASSLGTGFGLSNQPQHF.

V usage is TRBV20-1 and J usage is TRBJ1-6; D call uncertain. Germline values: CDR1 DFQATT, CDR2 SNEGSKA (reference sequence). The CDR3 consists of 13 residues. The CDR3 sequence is CSATTQRISPLHF. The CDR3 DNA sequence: TGCAGCGCGACCACCCAACGGATTTCACCCCTCCACTTT.

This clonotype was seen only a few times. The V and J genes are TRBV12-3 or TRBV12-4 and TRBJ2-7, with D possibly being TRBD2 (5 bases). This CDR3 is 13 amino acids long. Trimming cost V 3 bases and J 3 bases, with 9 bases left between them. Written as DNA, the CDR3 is TGTGCCAGCAGTTTGGAGGTAAACTACGAGCAGTACTTC. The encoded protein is CASSLEVNYEQYF.